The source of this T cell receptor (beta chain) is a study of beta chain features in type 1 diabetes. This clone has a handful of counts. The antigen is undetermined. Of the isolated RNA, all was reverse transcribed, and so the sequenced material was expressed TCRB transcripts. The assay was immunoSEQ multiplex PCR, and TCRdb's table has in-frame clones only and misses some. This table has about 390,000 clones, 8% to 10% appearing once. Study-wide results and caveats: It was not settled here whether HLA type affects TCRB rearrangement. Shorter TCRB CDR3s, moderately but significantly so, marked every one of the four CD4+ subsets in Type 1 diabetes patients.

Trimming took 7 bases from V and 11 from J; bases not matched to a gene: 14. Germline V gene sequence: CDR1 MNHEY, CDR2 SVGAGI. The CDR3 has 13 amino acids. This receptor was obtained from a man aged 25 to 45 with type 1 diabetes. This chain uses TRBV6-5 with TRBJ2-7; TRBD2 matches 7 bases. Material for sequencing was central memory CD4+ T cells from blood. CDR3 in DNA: TGTGCCAGCACCTCCCCAGCGGGGATTGATAAGTACTTC. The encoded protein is CASTSPAGIDKYF.